The table lists the clone carrying this T cell receptor beta chain with a few counts. Its specificity is unknown. Trimming took 6 bases from V and 9 from J; bases not matched to a gene: 9. CDR3 size: 14 residues. Germline CDR1 MNHEY, CDR2 SVGEGT. Samples came from axillary lymph nodes draining the breast cancer. TCRdb analysed the multiplex PCR reads with MiXCR anew, one entry per CDR3 protein. The table shows 200,000 to 300,000 distinct CDR3 sequences, with over 25% occurring only once. The data derive from a study of breast tumors, draining lymph nodes, adjacent tissues. General study findings and limits: Tumor TCR diversity was below lymph nodes but above nontumor tissue. Tumor and nontumor repertoires were significantly more similar in luminal-like than in basal-like breast cancer.

The chain combines TRBV6-2 or TRBV6-3 with TRBJ2-1; TRBD2 matches at 9 bases. The sequenced sample was axillary lymph node tissue. The clonotype originates from a female donor with breast cancer. Some clones in this sample may be carry-over from other donors' samples. CDR3 residues: CASSPLLTSGEQFF. CDR3 bases: TGTGCCAGCAGCCCTCTCCTGACTAGCGGTGAGCAGTTCTTC.